The 24 T cell receptor beta chains presented below share a single source sample, sequenced in a study of blood T cells in healthy people across ages. Together with a sample-barcoded 5' primer, a J-beta primer mix was included in a second PCR lasting roughly 6 to 12 cycles. Via MiXCR, TCRdb re-called the 5' RACE reads, giving one row per CDR3 protein. The data contain about 1.5 million distinct CDR3 sequences, under 55% of them seen just once; the ten biggest clones take up around 4%. Sequenced material: blood. The receptors were gathered from a young woman in good health.

This chain uses TRBV9 with TRBJ2-5; D not resolved. Gene TRBJ2-7 matches the end of the DNA better, so the J call may be wrong. Germline assignment: CDR1 SGDLS and CDR2 YYNGEE. The CDR3 contains 13 residues. The CDR3 DNA reads as TGTGCCAGCAGCGTAGTCCCAAACGGCGAGCAGTACTTC. It translates to CASSVVPNGEQYF.

Only a few counts were recorded for this clonotype. V usage is TRBV20-1 and J usage is TRBJ2-5, with D possibly matching TRBD1 (5 bases). The germline gives CDR1 DFQATT, CDR2 SNEGSKA (reference sequence). The CDR3 is 14 amino acids. Trimming took off 3 bases at V and 1 base at J, with 12 bases between the two ends. The CDR3 coding sequence is TGCAGTGCTAGGCCGGACAAACGCCAAGAGACCCAGTACTTC. Its protein is CSARPDKRQETQYF.

The J gene is TRBJ2-5, the V gene TRBV4-3; 11 nucleotides agree with TRBD1. The CDR3 sequence is 16 residues long. V shed 0 bases, J shed 6 bases, and the junction held 6 bases outside the gene matches. Germline CDR1 LGHNA, CDR2 YSLEER. This chain's CDR3 is CASSQDRGTGGKTQYF. The CDR3, as DNA: TGCGCCAGCAGCCAAGATCGTGGGACAGGGGGAAAGACCCAGTACTTC.

The chain links TRBV28 to TRBJ2-3; D gene uncertain. CDR3 size: 16 residues. Germline CDR1 and CDR2: MDHEN and SYDVKM. Deletions cut 5 bases from V and 2 bases from J, with 17 bases between. CDR3 residues: CASSQRTQAITDTQYF. CDR3 bases: TGTGCCAGCAGTCAACGGACCCAAGCGATCACAGATACGCAGTATTTT. The variable domain in full, completed from reference TRBV28 and TRBJ2-3, reads DVKVTQSSRYLVKRTGEKVFLECVQDMDHENMFWYRQDPGLGLRLIYFSYDVKMKEKGDIPEGYSVSREKKERFSLILESASTNQTSMYLCASSQRTQAITDTQYFGPGTRLTVL.

The V gene is TRBV30, the J gene TRBJ1-5; tentative D call: TRBD1 (6 bases). The CDR3 runs 12 residues. Germline loops: CDR1 GTSNPN, CDR2 SVGIG (reference sequence). V was clipped by 7 bases and J by 5 bases, with 12 bases between them. CDR3 in amino acids: CAFQGPDQPQHF. Written as DNA, the CDR3 is TGTGCCTTTCAGGGGCCCGATCAGCCCCAGCATTTT. The variable domain in full, with the rest retrieved from reference TRBV30 and TRBJ1-5, is SQTIHQWPATLVQPVGSPLSLECTVEGTSNPNLYWYRQAAGRGLQLLFYSVGIGQISSEVPQNLSASRPQDRQFILSSKKLLLSDSGFYLCAFQGPDQPQHFGDGTRLSIL.

Only a few counts were recorded for this clonotype. The chain recombines TRBV12-3 or TRBV12-4 with TRBJ2-3, with TRBD1 as a possible D gene (5 bases). This CDR3 contains 15 residues. The V end was cut by 6 bases, the J end by 4 bases, with 17 bases between. DNA for the CDR3: TGTGCCAGCAGCTACACGTTCCTAGGGGCAGATACGCAGTATTTT. Translation: CASSYTFLGADTQYF.

This chain connects TRBV4-3 to TRBJ2-1, with 12 bases aligning to TRBD2. In germline, CDR1 is LGHNA, CDR2 YSLEER. The CDR3 is 16 residues long. V shed 0 bases, J shed 10 bases, and the junction held 7 bases outside the gene matches. The CDR3 nucleotides read TGCGCCAGCAGCCAAGATCCGACTAGCGGGAGATACGAGCAGTTCTTC. This codes for CASSQDPTSGRYEQFF.

This sequence joins TRBV27 and TRBJ2-4, with D perhaps TRBD1 or TRBD2 (6 bases each). Between the trimmed V and J ends, which lost 1 base and 13 bases, there was a span of 14 bases. CDR1 is MNHEY, CDR2 SMNVEV, per germline (reference sequence). The CDR3 has 13 residues. The CDR3 loop is CASSLWDNREQYF. DNA of the CDR3: TGTGCCAGCAGTTTATGGGACAACCGGGAGCAGTACTTC.

The CDR3: CASSHPGQINQPQHF. The CDR3 DNA reads TGCGCCAGCAGCCACCCTGGGCAAATCAATCAGCCCCAGCATTTT. The J gene is TRBJ1-5, the V gene TRBV4-1; D unresolved. This CDR3 contains 15 residues. Trimming took off 3 bases at V and 3 bases at J, with 12 bases between the two ends. Germline assignment: CDR1 MGHRA and CDR2 YSYEKL.

The table lists this clonotype with a count of one. The chain combines TRBV7-2 with TRBJ2-3; 10 positions agree with TRBD2. The trim removed 5 bases at V and 5 bases at J, leaving 10 bases unmatched. The CDR3 sequence is 16 residues long. Germline V lookup: CDR1 SGHTA, CDR2 FQGNSA. As DNA, the CDR3 is TGTGCCAGCAGCGCTACTAGCGGGGTCTTGGGAGATACGCAGTATTTT. This encodes CASSATSGVLGDTQYF.

The V and J genes are TRBV14 and TRBJ2-2; D call uncertain. CDR3 size: 15 residues. Germline-derived CDR1 and CDR2 are SGHDN and FVKESK. V lost 2 bases, J lost 1 base, and 8 bases lay in between. The CDR3 spells CASSQFGLNTGELFF. The CDR3, as DNA: TGTGCCAGCAGCCAATTCGGCTTGAACACCGGGGAGCTGTTTTTT. Full variable domain (outside the CDR3, taken from reference TRBV14 and TRBJ2-2): EAGVTQFPSHSVIEKGQTVTLRCDPISGHDNLYWYRRVMGKEIKFLLHFVKESKQDESGMPNNRFLAERTGGTYSTLKVQPAELEDSGVYFCASSQFGLNTGELFFGEGSRLTVL.

This clonotype was observed at least ten times. The chain joins TRBV12-3 or TRBV12-4 to TRBJ2-7; D call uncertain. This CDR3 is 15 amino acids long. V lost 1 base, J lost 0 bases, and 10 bases lay in between. The CDR3 region is CASSLGAASSYEQYF. The CDR3 DNA is TGTGCCAGCAGTTTAGGTGCGGCTAGCTCCTACGAGCAGTACTTC.

This clonotype turned up a few times. J is TRBJ1-2 and V is TRBV28, with a weak D call TRBD1 (6 bases). Germline V gives CDR1 MDHEN, CDR2 SYDVKM. This CDR3 comprises 14 residues. V lost 6 bases and J 2 bases, leaving 13 bases between the germline ends. Here the CDR3 DNA reads TGTGCCAGCAGGCAACAGGGAGGGAACTATGGCTACACCTTC. As protein: CASRQQGGNYGYTF.

This chain links TRBV4-3 with TRBJ2-1; D might be TRBD1 (6 bases). V lost 5 bases to trimming and J lost 3 bases, with 11 bases between them. The germline gives CDR1 LGHNA, CDR2 YSLEER. The CDR3 spans 14 residues. CDR3 in DNA: TGCGCCAGCAGCGCCCCGGGACACTACAATGAGCAGTTCTTC. This codes for CASSAPGHYNEQFF.

This clonotype was detected only a few times. V usage is TRBV20-1 and J usage is TRBJ1-5, with D maybe TRBD1 (5 bases). In germline, CDR1 is DFQATT, CDR2 SNEGSKA (reference sequence). The CDR3 runs 13 residues. Trimming took off 5 bases at V and 3 bases at J, with 11 bases between the two ends. The CDR3 sequence is CSAQGLFNQPQHF. CDR3 DNA: TGCAGTGCTCAGGGCCTGTTCAATCAGCCCCAGCATTTT.

The V gene is TRBV29-1, the J gene TRBJ2-5; D is unresolved. Germline CDR1 reads SQVTM; CDR2 reads ANQGSEA. V shed 4 bases and J shed 3 bases, with 9 bases lying between them. CDR3 length: 12 residues. The CDR3 sequence is CSVGAAEETQYF. CDR3 coding DNA: TGCAGCGTTGGGGCAGCAGAAGAGACCCAGTACTTC.

The V and J genes are TRBV15 and TRBJ2-5; 12 nucleotides line up with TRBD2. The CDR3 spans 17 residues. CDR1 and CDR2 (germline): LNHNV, YYDKDF (reference sequence). With 0 bases clipped from V and 5 bases from J, the junction kept 7 bases outside the gene matches. CDR3: CATSRDHRLAGAETQYF. The CDR3 bases are TGTGCCACCAGCAGAGATCACCGACTAGCGGGAGCGGAGACCCAGTACTTC.

The rearrangement uses TRBV4-1 and TRBJ2-1; 7 bases agree with TRBD2. Germline lookup yields CDR1 MGHRA and CDR2 YSYEKL. CDR3 length: 16 residues. V lost 4 bases to trimming and J lost 7 bases; unmatched junction nucleotides: 13. DNA for the CDR3: TGCGCCAGCAGCCCAGGACTAGTAGGAGTCAGGAATGAGCAGTTCTTC. It codes for CASSPGLVGVRNEQFF.

This rearrangement joins TRBV28 to TRBJ2-6; D unresolved. Germline V gene sequence: CDR1 MDHEN, CDR2 SYDVKM. V dropped 5 bases and J dropped 2 bases, with 10 bases sitting between them. CDR3 size: 15 residues. CDR3 nucleotide sequence: TGTGCCAGCAGTAACCTCCGGACTGGGGCCAACGTCCTGACTTTC. Amino acids: CASSNLRTGANVLTF.

This rearrangement joins TRBV30 to TRBJ1-5; D is uncertain. The ends were cut back, 4 bases at V and 10 bases at J, with 11 bases in the middle. CDR1 and CDR2 from the germline V gene are GTSNPN and SVGIG (reference sequence). The CDR3 is made up of 11 amino acids. The CDR3 DNA follows: TGTGCCTGGAACCTAGAGGGCCCCCAGCATTTT. This gives the protein CAWNLEGPQHF.

This clonotype came up once. The chain employs TRBV9 and TRBJ2-7; TRBD1 aligns across 7 bases. The DNA end lines up better with TRBJ2-5; the J call may be wrong. The germline V gene has CDR1 SGDLS and CDR2 YYNGEE. CDR3 length equals 15 residues. In DNA, the CDR3 is TGTGCCAGCAGCGTAGGGACAGGTTTGGGCGAGACCCAGTACTTC. The encoded protein is CASSVGTGLGETQYF.

The chain joins TRBV12-3 or TRBV12-4 to TRBJ2-7; D is possibly TRBD2 (5 bases). This CDR3 is built from 14 residues. Between the trimmed V and J ends, which lost 3 bases and 6 bases, there was a span of 15 bases. CDR3 sequence reads: CASSFKEVGSEQYF. DNA of the CDR3: TGTGCCAGCAGTTTCAAGGAGGTAGGGAGCGAGCAGTACTTC.

This clonotype was counted a few times. This chain joins TRBV29-1 and TRBJ2-3; perhaps TRBD2 as D (5 bases). V lost 1 base to trimming and J lost 6 bases, with 8 bases between them. This CDR3 contains 12 residues. In germline, CDR1 is SQVTM, CDR2 ANQGSEA. The CDR3 protein is CSVEGVADTQYF. The CDR3, as DNA: TGCAGCGTTGAAGGCGTAGCGGATACGCAGTATTTT.

This chain joins TRBV11-2 and TRBJ2-5; the match to TRBD1 covers 8 bases. TRBJ2-1 matches the DNA end more closely, so the J call is doubtful. The germline gives CDR1 SGHAT, CDR2 FQNNGV. The CDR3 is 16 residues long. CDR3 nucleotide sequence: TGTGCCAGCAGCTTCAGCCGGGACAGGCCACAAGAGACCCAGTTCTTC. Translation: CASSFSRDRPQETQFF.